This TCR beta chain derives from a study of identical twins. Study results and caveats: Without tracking the same donors, conclusions rested on cross-sectional statistical analysis. Invariant MAIT and iNKT cells are populations that could partly confound zero-insertion analyses.

Each CDR3 protein gets one entry after TCRdb re-called the 5' RACE reads with MiXCR. The sample has more than 1.5 million distinct CDR3 sequences, roughly a third seen once. For this clonotype: The antigen remains undetermined. At one end, the junction sequence differs from germline, possibly due to a read error.

This CDR3 has 12 residues. CDR1 ENHRY and CDR2 SYGVKD come from the germline V gene. The chain recombines TRBV10-3 with TRBJ1-4; D ambiguous. Material for sequencing was cord blood. This TCR was recovered from a newborn girl in good health. In nucleotides, the CDR3 is TGTACCATCAGCTTGGCTAATGAAAAACTGTTTTTT. This codes for CTISLANEKLFF.